The sequence of this T cell receptor beta chain was determined in a study of regulatory T cells in long-lasting Graves disease. Study at large: Antithyroid drug exposure in newly diagnosed Graves' patients had lasted under 3 months.

The authors built TCR beta libraries using iRepertoire HTBI primers and Arm-PCR of CDR3 regions. Each CDR3 protein gets one entry after TCRdb re-called the multiplex PCR reads with MiXCR. The sample includes roughly 380,000 distinct CDR3 sequences, roughly 16% of them seen just once. Time point in this sample: newly diagnosed GD, antithyroid drugs for less than 3 months. With RNA extracted from PBMCs as input, the TCR library was made. The CDR3 extends over 14 amino acids. Trimming left V 5 bases short and J 3 bases short, with 13 bases between. This clonotype was seen ten or more times. The input for sequencing was peripheral blood mononuclear cells (PBMCs), taken at new diagnosis, from a patient treated with antithyroid drugs. The sequence was collected from a female donor with Graves disease. The chain uses TRBV12-3 or TRBV12-4 and TRBJ1-2; D perhaps matches TRBD1 (6 bases). CDR3 DNA sequence: TGTGCCAGCAGTCCACAGGGAGATTACTATGGCTACACCTTC. This encodes CASSPQGDYYGYTF.